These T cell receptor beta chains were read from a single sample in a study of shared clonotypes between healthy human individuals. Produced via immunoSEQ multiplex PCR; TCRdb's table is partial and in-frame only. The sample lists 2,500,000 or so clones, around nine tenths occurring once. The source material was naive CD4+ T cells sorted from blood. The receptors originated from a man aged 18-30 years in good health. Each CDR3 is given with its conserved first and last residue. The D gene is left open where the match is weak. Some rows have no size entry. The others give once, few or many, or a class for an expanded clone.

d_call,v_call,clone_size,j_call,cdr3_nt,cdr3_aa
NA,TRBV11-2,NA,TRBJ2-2,TGTGCCAGCAGCTTAAGTGGGTGGGACACCGGGGAGCTGTTTTTT,CASSLSGWDTGELFF
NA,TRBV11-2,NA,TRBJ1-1,TGTGCCAGCAACCAGGGCTTGAACACTGAAGCTTTCTTT,CASNQGLNTEAFF
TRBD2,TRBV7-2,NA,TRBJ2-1,TGTGCCAGCAGCTTACAGGGACTAGCGGGAGCAAATGAGCAGTTCTTC,CASSLQGLAGANEQFF
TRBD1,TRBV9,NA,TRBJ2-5,TGTGCCAGCAGCCCCAGACAGGGTGAGGAGACCCAGTACTTC,CASSPRQGEETQYF
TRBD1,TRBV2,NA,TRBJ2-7,TGTGCCAGCAGTATACACCCACAGGGGGCGGCTGGCGAGCAGTACTTC,CASSIHPQGAAGEQYF
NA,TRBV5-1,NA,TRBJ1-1,TGCGCCAGCAGCTTGTTAGGGTGGGAAGGGAACACTGAAGCTTTCTTT,CASSLLGWEGNTEAFF
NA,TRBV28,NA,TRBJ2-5,TGTGCCAGCAGTCCGCTGAGGGTCCAGGAGACCCAGTACTTC,CASSPLRVQETQYF
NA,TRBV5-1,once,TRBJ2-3,TGCGCCAGCAGCCGCAGGGAAGGCACAGATACGCAGTATTTT,CASSRREGTDTQYF
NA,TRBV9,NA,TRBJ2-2,TGTGCCAGCAGCGTAGGAGGCGGGGGCTCGAAATTCGCCGGGGAGCTGTTTTTT,CASSVGGGGSKFAGELFF
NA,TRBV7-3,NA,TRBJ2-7,TGTGCCAGCAGCTCCGGGACGTTGCCCTACGAGCAGTACTTC,CASSSGTLPYEQYF
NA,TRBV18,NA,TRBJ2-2,TGTGCCAGCTACCGGGCTGGCCTTAACACCGGGGAGCTGTTTTTT,CASYRAGLNTGELFF
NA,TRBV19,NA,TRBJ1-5,TGTGCCAGTAAATGGGGGCAGGGCCTCAATCAGCCCCAGCATTTT,CASKWGQGLNQPQHF
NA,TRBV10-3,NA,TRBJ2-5,TGTGCCATCAGTGAAACGCGACCTAAACAAGAGACCCAGTACTTC,CAISETRPKQETQYF
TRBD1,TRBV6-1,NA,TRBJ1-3,TGTGCCAGCAGCCTGGGACAGACCTCTGGAAACACCATATATTTT,CASSLGQTSGNTIYF
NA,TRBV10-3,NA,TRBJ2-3,TGTGCCATCAGCCGGGGGGCTAGCACAGATACGCAGTATTTT,CAISRGASTDTQYF
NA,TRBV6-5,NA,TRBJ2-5,TGTGCCAGCAGTTACTCGGGCCAAGAAGAGACCCAGTACTTC,CASSYSGQEETQYF
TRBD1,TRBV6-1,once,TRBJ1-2,TGTGCCAGCAGTGAAAACTACAGGGGGCACAACTATGGCTACACCTTC,CASSENYRGHNYGYTF
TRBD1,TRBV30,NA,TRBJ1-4,TGTGCCTGGAGTGGTTCCAGGGGGCGCGGGGAAAAACTGTTTTTT,CAWSGSRGRGEKLFF
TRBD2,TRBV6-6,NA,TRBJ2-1,TGTGCCACCCGGGGGGTCCTCTCCTACAATGAGCAGTTCTTC,CATRGVLSYNEQFF
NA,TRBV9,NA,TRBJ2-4,TGTGCCAGCAGCGTAGGCGGGGTGGAGAACATTCAGTACTTC,CASSVGGVENIQYF
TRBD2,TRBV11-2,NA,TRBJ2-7,TGTGCCAGCAGCCAGGGACTAGTGTACGAGCAGTACTTC,CASSQGLVYEQYF
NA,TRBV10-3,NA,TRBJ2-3,TGTGCCATCAGTGAGGGCTCTGAGCCCCCAGATACGCAGTATTTT,CAISEGSEPPDTQYF
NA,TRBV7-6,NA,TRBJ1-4,TGTGCCAGCAGCTTAGGGGCAGGGGTTGAAAAACTGTTTTTT,CASSLGAGVEKLFF
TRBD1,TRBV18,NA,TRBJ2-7,TGTGCCAGCTCACCAGTTGGCGGACAGGGGGCCTTCGAGCAGTACTTC,CASSPVGGQGAFEQYF
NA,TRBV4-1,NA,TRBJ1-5,TGCGCCAGCAGCCAAGACGGAACAGCTGTTAGCAATCAGCCCCAGCATTTT,CASSQDGTAVSNQPQHF
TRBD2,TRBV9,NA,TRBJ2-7,TGTGCCAGCAGCGTAGGTGGGACTAGCGGGGGCCTCCCCTACGAGCAGTACTTC,CASSVGGTSGGLPYEQYF
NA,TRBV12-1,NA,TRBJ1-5,TGTGCCAGCAGCGCCAACTCAGGGTATGAGGGGGGGTATAGCAATCAGCCCCAGCATTTT,CASSANSGYEGGYSNQPQHF
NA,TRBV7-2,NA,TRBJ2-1,TGTGCCAGCAGCCGGGACCCTTCCTACAATGAGCAGTTCTTC,CASSRDPSYNEQFF
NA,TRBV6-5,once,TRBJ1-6,TGTGCCAGCAGATCCCCGGGTTCACCCCTCCACTTT,CASRSPGSPLHF
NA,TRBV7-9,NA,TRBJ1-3,TGTGCCAGCAGCTTGGACCTTCGCTCTGGAAACACCATATATTTT,CASSLDLRSGNTIYF
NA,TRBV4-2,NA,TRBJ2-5,TGTGCCAGCAGCCATTTTTTGACTTGGGAACAAGAGACCCAGTACTTC,CASSHFLTWEQETQYF
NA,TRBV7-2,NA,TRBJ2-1,TGTGCCAGCAGCTCATACACTGGGAAAATCCACAGCTCCTACAATGAGCAGTTCTTC,CASSSYTGKIHSSYNEQFF
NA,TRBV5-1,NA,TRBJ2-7,TGCGCCAGCAGCTTGGAGGGCAGTCCGGCGAACGAGCAGTACTTC,CASSLEGSPANEQYF
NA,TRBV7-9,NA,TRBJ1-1,TGTGCCAGCAGCTTAGGGGGTGAGGGTAGGGAAACTGAAGCTTTCTTT,CASSLGGEGRETEAFF
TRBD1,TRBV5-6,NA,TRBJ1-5,TGTGCCAGCAGCTTGGGGCCCGGACAGGGCGGGCAGCCCCAGCATTTT,CASSLGPGQGGQPQHF
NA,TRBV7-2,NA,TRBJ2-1,TGTGCCAGCAGCCCCACTCGGGTCGGTGTGGCTGAGCAGTTCTTC,CASSPTRVGVAEQFF